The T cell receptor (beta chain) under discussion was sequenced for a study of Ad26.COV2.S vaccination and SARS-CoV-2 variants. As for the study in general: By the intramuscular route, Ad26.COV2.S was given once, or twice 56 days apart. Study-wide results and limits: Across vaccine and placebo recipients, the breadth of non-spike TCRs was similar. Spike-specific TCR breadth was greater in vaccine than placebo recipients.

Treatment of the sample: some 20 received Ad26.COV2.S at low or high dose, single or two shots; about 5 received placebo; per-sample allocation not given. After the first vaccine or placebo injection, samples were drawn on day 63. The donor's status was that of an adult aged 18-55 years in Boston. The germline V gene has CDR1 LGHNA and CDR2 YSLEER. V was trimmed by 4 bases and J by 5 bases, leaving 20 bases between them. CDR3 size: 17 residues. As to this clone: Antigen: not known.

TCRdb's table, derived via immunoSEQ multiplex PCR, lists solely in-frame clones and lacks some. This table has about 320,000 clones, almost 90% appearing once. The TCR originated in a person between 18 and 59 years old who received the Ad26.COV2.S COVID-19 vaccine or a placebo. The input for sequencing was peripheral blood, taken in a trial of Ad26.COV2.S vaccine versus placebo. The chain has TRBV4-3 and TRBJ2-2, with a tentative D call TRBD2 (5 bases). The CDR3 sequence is CASSRTPTLASTGELFF. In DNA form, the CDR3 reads TGCGCCAGCAGCCGAACCCCTACCCTAGCTTCTACCGGGGAGCTGTTTTTT.